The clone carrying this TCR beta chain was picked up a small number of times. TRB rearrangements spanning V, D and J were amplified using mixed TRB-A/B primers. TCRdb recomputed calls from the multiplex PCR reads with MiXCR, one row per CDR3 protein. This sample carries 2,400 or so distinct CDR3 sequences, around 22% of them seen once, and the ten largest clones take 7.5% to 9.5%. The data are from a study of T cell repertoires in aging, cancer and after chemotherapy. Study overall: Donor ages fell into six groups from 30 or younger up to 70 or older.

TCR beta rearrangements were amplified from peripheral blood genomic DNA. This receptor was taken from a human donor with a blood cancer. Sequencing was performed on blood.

CDR3: CASSSRSGGNTEAFF. The DNA of the CDR3 is TGTGCCAGCAGTTCGAGATCCGGGGGCAACACTGAAGCTTTCTTT. The rearrangement uses TRBV6-6 and TRBJ1-1; D possibly corresponds to TRBD1 (6 bases). The CDR3 length is 15 residues. V lost 4 bases, J lost 2 bases, and 14 bases lay in between. The germline gives CDR1 MNHNY, CDR2 SVGAGI (reference sequence).